This T cell receptor beta chain was identified during a study of regulatory T cells in long-lasting Graves disease. Both iRepertoire HTBI primers and Arm-PCR of CDR3 regions were used to build the TCR beta libraries. TCRdb reanalysed the multiplex PCR reads using MiXCR and keeps one entry per CDR3 protein. The profile covers 400,000 to 500,000 distinct CDR3 sequences, with 14% appearing a single time and over 15% taken by the ten largest. As to time point: newly diagnosed GD, antithyroid drugs for less than 3 months. The TCR library was made from RNA extracted from PBMCs. This sample also appeared in a second study, on T cells in Graves' hyperthyroidism and ophthalmopathy. From that paper: An absence of ophthalmopathy progression within 18 months meant stable Graves' hyperthyroidism. During a first-round RT-PCR of the TCR CDR3, the HTBI primer set was used.

The clonotype originates from a woman aged 45-65 years with Graves disease. Material: peripheral blood mononuclear cells (PBMCs), obtained at new diagnosis, from a patient treated with antithyroid drugs.

The CDR3 sequence is CASSLRGLYGYTF. The CDR3 DNA is TGCGCCAGCAGCTTGAGAGGCCTCTATGGCTACACCTTC. This chain links TRBV5-1 with TRBJ1-2; D gene unclear. The V end lost 1 base, the J end lost 4 bases, and 8 bases lay between the germline ends. Germline V lookup: CDR1 SGHRS, CDR2 YFSETQ. The CDR3 has 13 residues.